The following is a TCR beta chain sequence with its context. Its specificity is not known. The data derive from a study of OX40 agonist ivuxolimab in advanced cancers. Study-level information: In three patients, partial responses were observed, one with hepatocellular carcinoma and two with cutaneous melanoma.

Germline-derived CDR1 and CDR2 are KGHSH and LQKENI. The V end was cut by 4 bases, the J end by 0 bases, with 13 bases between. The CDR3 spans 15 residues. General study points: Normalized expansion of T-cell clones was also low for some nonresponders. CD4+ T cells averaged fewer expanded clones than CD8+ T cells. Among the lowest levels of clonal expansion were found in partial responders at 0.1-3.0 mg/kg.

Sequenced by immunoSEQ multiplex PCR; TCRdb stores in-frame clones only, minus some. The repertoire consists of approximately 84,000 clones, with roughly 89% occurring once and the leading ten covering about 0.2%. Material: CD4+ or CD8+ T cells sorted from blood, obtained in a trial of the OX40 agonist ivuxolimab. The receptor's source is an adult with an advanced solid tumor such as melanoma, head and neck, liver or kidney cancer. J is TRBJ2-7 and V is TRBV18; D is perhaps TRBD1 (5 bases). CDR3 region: CASSRDSQSSYEQYF. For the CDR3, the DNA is TGTGCCAGCTCACGCGACAGTCAGAGCTCCTACGAGCAGTACTTC.